One and the same sample provided the 12 T cell receptor beta chains below, sequenced in a study of CD4 T cells in relation to SARS-CoV-2 and coronaviruses. Using immunoSEQ multiplex PCR, the repertoire was profiled, and TCRdb retains in-frame clones only, with some absent. Counted here are about 54,000 clones, around 90% occurring once; the ten biggest clones make up roughly 0.4%. The sample taken for sequencing was naive CD4+ T cells from PBMCs. Indicated subset: naive CD4+ T cells isolated by negative enrichment. All receptors derive from an adult with COVID-19.

This sequence joins TRBV19 and TRBJ1-5; no definite D call. Deletions cut 0 bases from V and 6 bases from J, with 9 bases between. The CDR3 loop spans 14 amino acids. Germline-derived CDR1 and CDR2 are LNHDA and SQIVND (reference sequence). The CDR3: CASSIEAGFQPQHF. The CDR3 nucleotides read TGTGCCAGTAGTATAGAGGCGGGGTTTCAGCCCCAGCATTTT.

J is TRBJ1-2 and V is TRBV5-4, with 7 bases fitting TRBD1. The germline V gene encodes CDR1 SGHNT and CDR2 YYREEE (reference sequence). V dropped 4 bases and J dropped 4; count of bases not matched to a gene: 7. The CDR3 consists of 14 residues. The CDR3 region has the DNA TGTGCCAGCAGCCCCGGGACAGCCGTCTATGGCTACACCTTC. Amino acid sequence: CASSPGTAVYGYTF.

The rearrangement joins TRBV5-4 to TRBJ2-7, with TRBD1 matching over 7 bases. Germline CDR1 reads SGHNT; CDR2 reads YYREEE (reference sequence). This CDR3 comprises 16 residues. The V gene end was trimmed by 4 bases and the J gene end by 0 bases; junction bases not matched to a gene: 10. This CDR3 is CASSNAGTASSYEQYF. The CDR3 nucleotides are TGTGCCAGCAGCAACGCCGGGACAGCTTCCTCCTACGAGCAGTACTTC.

The chain has TRBV2 and TRBJ2-5; TRBD1 matches at 9 bases. Germline CDR1 is SNHLY and CDR2 is FYNNEI. The CDR3 runs 15 residues. V shed 6 bases and J 7 bases; nucleotides not matched to a gene: 12. The CDR3 sequence: CASRKKMGQGGTQYF. CDR3 DNA sequence: TGTGCCAGCAGGAAGAAAATGGGACAGGGCGGGACCCAGTACTTC. Together with reference TRBV2 and TRBJ2-5, the CDR3 gives the full variable domain: EPEVTQTPSHQVTQMGQEVILRCVPISNHLYFYWYRQILGQKVEFLVSFYNNEISEKSEIFDDQFSVERPDGSNFTLKIRSTKLEDSAMYFCASRKKMGQGGTQYFGPGTRLLVL.

The genes are TRBV6-1 and TRBJ2-3; 7 bases are shared with TRBD2. This CDR3 has 14 amino acids. CDR1 is MNHNS, CDR2 SASEGT, per germline. V trimming: 2 bases; J trimming: 1 base; junction bases outside the gene matches: 0. The CDR3 sequence: CASSELAGTDTQYF. The CDR3 DNA reads as TGTGCCAGCAGTGAACTAGCGGGCACAGATACGCAGTATTTT.

The chain carries TRBV5-6 and TRBJ1-5; D possibly corresponds to TRBD1 (5 bases). Germline V gene data show CDR1 as SGHDT and CDR2 as YYEEEE. Trimming stripped 1 base from V and 7 bases from J, with 15 bases between. This CDR3 has 15 residues. The DNA for the CDR3 is TGTGCCAGCAGCTTGAAAGGCCGGGGGAGGCAGCCCCAGCATTTT. Residues: CASSLKGRGRQPQHF.

V is TRBV5-4 and J is TRBJ2-3, with a tentative D call TRBD2 (7 bases). The CDR3 is 14 residues long. In germline, CDR1 is SGHNT, CDR2 YYREEE (reference sequence). Between the trimmed V and J ends, which lost 7 bases and 3 bases, there was a span of 15 bases. This chain's CDR3 is CASEGGGQTDTQYF. DNA for the CDR3: TGTGCCAGCGAGGGGGGAGGGCAGACAGATACGCAGTATTTT.

V and J are TRBV28 and TRBJ2-1; D ambiguous. V lost 7 bases and J 0 bases, leaving 16 bases between the germline ends. Germline assignment: CDR1 MDHEN and CDR2 SYDVKM. The CDR3 totals 16 residues. In DNA, the CDR3 is TGTGCCAGCATAGGCACACGGGCAAACTCCTACAATGAGCAGTTCTTC. Translated: CASIGTRANSYNEQFF.

The J gene is TRBJ1-1, the V gene TRBV18; unclear D gene. The length of the CDR3 is 14 residues. V was clipped by 2 bases and J by 2 bases, with 9 bases between them. Germline values: CDR1 KGHSH, CDR2 LQKENI. Here the CDR3 reads CASSPGLANTEAFF. CDR3 nucleotides: TGTGCCAGCTCACCAGGGTTGGCCAACACTGAAGCTTTCTTT. The full variable domain, in which reference TRBV18 and TRBJ1-1 provide the parts outside the CDR3, is NAGVMQNPRHLVRRRGQEARLRCSPMKGHSHVYWYRQLPEEGLKFMVYLQKENIIDESGMPKERFSAEFPKEGPSILRIQQVVRGDSAAYFCASSPGLANTEAFFGQGTRLTVV.

V is TRBV9 and J is TRBJ2-7; 7 bases line up with TRBD2. Germline CDR1 is SGDLS and CDR2 is YYNGEE. V lost 4 bases, J lost 2 bases, and 21 bases stayed unmatched. The CDR3 is 19 residues long. The CDR3 reads CASSYGRGGLSTGPYEQYF. In DNA, the CDR3 is TGTGCCAGCAGCTACGGAAGGGGAGGGTTGTCTACCGGGCCCTACGAGCAGTACTTC. The full variable domain, completed using reference TRBV9 and TRBJ2-7, is DSGVTQTPKHLITATGQRVTLRCSPRSGDLSVYWYQQSLDQGLQFLIQYYNGEERAKGNILERFSAQQFPDLHSELNLSSLELGDSALYFCASSYGRGGLSTGPYEQYFGPGTRLTVT.

The CDR3 DNA reads as TGTGCCAGCACTCGACGAGGCGGTAATGAAAAACTGTTTTTT. It codes for CASTRRGGNEKLFF. The chain combines TRBV27 with TRBJ1-4; D ambiguous. The CDR3 consists of 14 residues. V shed 7 bases and J shed 4 bases, with 13 bases lying between them. Germline-derived CDR1 and CDR2 are MNHEY and SMNVEV (reference sequence).

The chain links TRBV13 to TRBJ1-1, with no clear D. The CDR3 is 11 amino acids. Germline loops: CDR1 PRHDT, CDR2 FYEKMQ (reference sequence). With 1 base removed from V and 7 bases from J, the gap between germline ends came to 4 bases. CDR3 sequence reads: CASSLAIEAFF. The CDR3 DNA sequence: TGTGCCAGCAGCTTAGCGATTGAAGCTTTCTTT.